This T cell receptor beta chain was sequenced during a study of cytomegalovirus exposure and HLA in healthy donors. In the study overall: HLA-typed donors were the source of about 85 million unique TCRs, which an early data release held.

Use of 60 Vbeta and 13 Jbeta primers characterized the PCR. Here immunoSEQ multiplex PCR was the method, and the copy in TCRdb shows in-frame clones only, minus some. The sample includes a few hundred thousand clones, over 75% seen only once; the top ten take roughly 0.22%. Notes on this clone: Its matching antigen is unknown.

Everyone who donated was a healthy bone marrow donor. Study-wide results and caveats: Analysis was carried out at a later point, and it linked a missense DCLRE1C variant to TCR beta V- and J-gene trimming.

The sample was PBMCs. The origin of this receptor is a girl aged 2 to 9 in good health and CMV-seronegative.

The CDR3 sequence: CASSLRDRVETQYF. The DNA for the CDR3 is TGTGCCAGCAGCCTCCGGGACAGGGTTGAGACCCAGTACTTC. This chain joins TRBV7-6 and TRBJ2-5, with TRBD1 identical over 9 bases. The germline V gene has CDR1 SGHVS and CDR2 FNYEAQ. This CDR3 spans 14 amino acids. The ends lost 5 bases at V and 5 bases at J; junction bases unmatched: 6.